The rows below give T cell receptor beta chains drawn from one sample of a study of technical replicates of blood from a few donors. Generated by immunoSEQ multiplex PCR, the TCRdb table keeps only in-frame clones and is missing some. The data hold 80,000 or so clones, with around 96% observed a single time. Specimen: T cells isolated from PBMCs. The receptors shown here come from a human donor in good health. Each CDR3 is given with its conserved first and last residue. The order of the fields is V gene, J gene, clone size, D gene, CDR3 DNA, CDR3 protein. A D gene is named only where the DNA matches it firmly. Expanded clones are given a class, and other clones once, few, many or no size at all.

V gene: TRBV7-2
J gene: TRBJ1-1
clone size: once
D gene: NA
CDR3 DNA: TGTGCCAGCAGCTTACAGCCGGCAGGGCAGGGATACACTGAAGCTTTCTTT
CDR3 protein: CASSLQPAGQGYTEAFF

V gene: TRBV2
J gene: TRBJ1-2
clone size: NA
D gene: TRBD1
CDR3 DNA: TGTGCCGGACTTAGACAGGGGGCCCTCTATGGCTACACCTTC
CDR3 protein: CAGLRQGALYGYTF

V gene: TRBV30
J gene: TRBJ2-3
clone size: NA
D gene: TRBD2
CDR3 DNA: TGTGCCTGGGCTAGCGGGGGGGCGACAGATACGCAGTATTTT
CDR3 protein: CAWASGGATDTQYF

V gene: TRBV6-5
J gene: TRBJ1-5
clone size: NA
D gene: NA
CDR3 DNA: TGTGCCAGCAGTTACTCGAGCCCCCTTAGCAATCAGCCCCAGCATTTT
CDR3 protein: CASSYSSPLSNQPQHF

V gene: TRBV5-1
J gene: TRBJ1-5
clone size: NA
D gene: TRBD1
CDR3 DNA: TGCGCCAGCAGCTTAGGTACAGGGGAAGGTCAGCCCCAGCATTTT
CDR3 protein: CASSLGTGEGQPQHF

V gene: TRBV28
J gene: TRBJ1-2
clone size: NA
D gene: TRBD1
CDR3 DNA: TGTGCCAGCAGTTCGGCAGGGGGAGGTGAGGTGCGCTATGGCTACACCTTC
CDR3 protein: CASSSAGGGEVRYGYTF

V gene: TRBV6-6
J gene: TRBJ2-7
clone size: NA
D gene: TRBD2
CDR3 DNA: TGTGCCAGCAGTTCACTAGCGCCAACCTACGAGCAGTACTTC
CDR3 protein: CASSSLAPTYEQYF

V gene: TRBV6-5
J gene: TRBJ1-1
clone size: NA
D gene: NA
CDR3 DNA: TGTGCCAGCAGAACCCCAGGGGCTTACACTGAAGCTTTCTTT
CDR3 protein: CASRTPGAYTEAFF

V gene: TRBV9
J gene: TRBJ1-3
clone size: NA
D gene: NA
CDR3 DNA: TGTGCCAGCAGCGGGGTACAGGGCTCCGGAAACACCATATATTTT
CDR3 protein: CASSGVQGSGNTIYF

V gene: TRBV5-4
J gene: TRBJ2-2
clone size: NA
D gene: NA
CDR3 DNA: TGTGCCAGCAGATTAGGCGGCCTCGACGCCGGGGAGCTGTTTTTT
CDR3 protein: CASRLGGLDAGELFF

V gene: TRBV28
J gene: TRBJ2-7
clone size: NA
D gene: NA
CDR3 DNA: TGTGCCAGCAGTTTCCCACCAGGTTACGAGCAGTACTTC
CDR3 protein: CASSFPPGYEQYF

V gene: TRBV2
J gene: TRBJ1-5
clone size: NA
D gene: TRBD1
CDR3 DNA: TGTGCCGGCGGGACAGCGGTCAATCAGCCCCAGCATTTT
CDR3 protein: CAGGTAVNQPQHF

V gene: TRBV28
J gene: TRBJ2-7
clone size: NA
D gene: NA
CDR3 DNA: TGTGCCAGCAGCGTAGGGCGGGACTTACTCTCCTACGAGCAGTACTTC
CDR3 protein: CASSVGRDLLSYEQYF

V gene: TRBV4-1
J gene: TRBJ2-7
clone size: NA
D gene: NA
CDR3 DNA: TGCGCCAGCAGCCAATATCAGAAAGTCGGCGGGGAATACGAGCAGTACTTC
CDR3 protein: CASSQYQKVGGEYEQYF

V gene: TRBV5-6
J gene: TRBJ1-3
clone size: NA
D gene: NA
CDR3 DNA: TGTGCCAGCAGCTATACGGGGAACACCATATATTTT
CDR3 protein: CASSYTGNTIYF

V gene: TRBV10-3
J gene: TRBJ2-5
clone size: NA
D gene: TRBD2
CDR3 DNA: TGTGCCACCGGGGTAGCGGGGGGTATTGAGACCCAGTACTTC
CDR3 protein: CATGVAGGIETQYF

V gene: TRBV30
J gene: TRBJ2-1
clone size: NA
D gene: NA
CDR3 DNA: TGTGCCTGGAGTGTACTACTGTCCCTCCTAAATGAGCAGTTCTTC
CDR3 protein: CAWSVLLSLLNEQFF

V gene: TRBV19
J gene: TRBJ1-2
clone size: NA
D gene: TRBD1
CDR3 DNA: TGTGCCAGTAGTAGCGGACAGGAGTACCATGGCTACACCTTC
CDR3 protein: CASSSGQEYHGYTF

V gene: TRBV27
J gene: TRBJ1-1
clone size: few
D gene: NA
CDR3 DNA: TGTGCCAGCACCTCGGGGATGCTCACTGAAGCTTTCTTT
CDR3 protein: CASTSGMLTEAFF

V gene: TRBV10-3
J gene: TRBJ1-2
clone size: NA
D gene: NA
CDR3 DNA: TGTGCCATCAGTGAGTCGAGTACAGGGTCTAACTATGGCTACACCTTC
CDR3 protein: CAISESSTGSNYGYTF

V gene: TRBV10-3
J gene: TRBJ2-7
clone size: NA
D gene: NA
CDR3 DNA: TGTGCCATCAGTGACACAGACAGAGCCTGGCCCTACGAGCAGTACTTC
CDR3 protein: CAISDTDRAWPYEQYF

V gene: TRBV9
J gene: TRBJ2-5
clone size: once
D gene: TRBD2
CDR3 DNA: TGTGCCAGCAGCGTAGCGGGAGGGCCGAAAGAGACCCAGTACTTC
CDR3 protein: CASSVAGGPKETQYF

V gene: TRBV7-9
J gene: TRBJ2-7
clone size: NA
D gene: NA
CDR3 DNA: TGTGCCAGCAGCTTAGTGGGAGAAGGCTACGAGCAGTACTTC
CDR3 protein: CASSLVGEGYEQYF

V gene: TRBV28
J gene: TRBJ2-7
clone size: NA
D gene: TRBD2
CDR3 DNA: TGTGCCAGCAGTTCGGGACTAGCGGGAGGTATCGAGCAGTACTTC
CDR3 protein: CASSSGLAGGIEQYF

V gene: TRBV6-6
J gene: TRBJ2-7
clone size: once
D gene: NA
CDR3 DNA: TGTGCCAGCAGTCCGGGACTTAACGAGCAGTACTTC
CDR3 protein: CASSPGLNEQYF

V gene: TRBV9
J gene: TRBJ1-6
clone size: NA
D gene: TRBD1
CDR3 DNA: TGTGCCAGCAGCGCGGACAGGGGCTCCTATAATTCACCCCTCCACTTT
CDR3 protein: CASSADRGSYNSPLHF

V gene: TRBV15
J gene: TRBJ2-1
clone size: NA
D gene: NA
CDR3 DNA: TGTGCCACCAGCAGAGATTTGGCAGGGGAAAATGAGCAGTTCTTC
CDR3 protein: CATSRDLAGENEQFF

V gene: TRBV5-5
J gene: TRBJ2-2
clone size: NA
D gene: NA
CDR3 DNA: TGTGCCAGCAGTTTTCGTACACCAGGGGCCGGGGAGCTGTTTTTT
CDR3 protein: CASSFRTPGAGELFF

V gene: TRBV6-5
J gene: TRBJ2-3
clone size: NA
D gene: NA
CDR3 DNA: TGTGCCAGCAGCCCGACTAGTCGCGCAGATACGCAGTATTTT
CDR3 protein: CASSPTSRADTQYF

V gene: TRBV30
J gene: TRBJ1-5
clone size: NA
D gene: TRBD1
CDR3 DNA: TGTGCCTGTGTGGATGACAGGGCTGGTCAGCCCCAGCATTTT
CDR3 protein: CACVDDRAGQPQHF

V gene: TRBV9
J gene: TRBJ2-1
clone size: NA
D gene: NA
CDR3 DNA: TGTGCCAGCAGCCGAGGGCCCAATGAGCAGTTCTTC
CDR3 protein: CASSRGPNEQFF

V gene: TRBV7-2
J gene: TRBJ2-2
clone size: once
D gene: NA
CDR3 DNA: TGTGCCAGCAGCTTAGTGGACAGAGGCACCGGGGAGCTGTTTTTT
CDR3 protein: CASSLVDRGTGELFF

V gene: TRBV7-9
J gene: TRBJ2-7
clone size: NA
D gene: TRBD2
CDR3 DNA: TGTGCCAGCAGCTTTCCAGTGGGGACTAGCGGGGGGTCCTCCTACGAGCAGTACTTC
CDR3 protein: CASSFPVGTSGGSSYEQYF

V gene: TRBV6-5
J gene: TRBJ2-4
clone size: NA
D gene: TRBD1
CDR3 DNA: TGTGCCAGCAGTTACTCGGGACAGGGGGCAAGGAACATTCAGTACTTC
CDR3 protein: CASSYSGQGARNIQYF

V gene: TRBV29-1
J gene: TRBJ2-7
clone size: NA
D gene: NA
CDR3 DNA: TGCAGCGTTGGGGAGGCGGGACAGCCTTCCTACGAGCAGTACTTC
CDR3 protein: CSVGEAGQPSYEQYF

V gene: TRBV5-5
J gene: TRBJ2-3
clone size: NA
D gene: TRBD1
CDR3 DNA: TGTGCCAGCAGCTTGAGGGGACAGTCATCAGATACGCAGTATTTT
CDR3 protein: CASSLRGQSSDTQYF

V gene: TRBV27
J gene: TRBJ2-1
clone size: NA
D gene: NA
CDR3 DNA: TGTGCCAGCAGTTCCCGGGGAGCGGACAATGAGCAGTTCTTC
CDR3 protein: CASSSRGADNEQFF

V gene: TRBV28
J gene: TRBJ2-1
clone size: NA
D gene: NA
CDR3 DNA: TGTGCCAGCAGTTTATTCCTCTCGAGCTCCTACAATGAGCAGTTCTTC
CDR3 protein: CASSLFLSSSYNEQFF

V gene: TRBV11-2
J gene: TRBJ2-7
clone size: NA
D gene: TRBD2
CDR3 DNA: TGTGCCAGCAGCTTTACTAGCGGGAGGGCCTACGAGCAGTACTTC
CDR3 protein: CASSFTSGRAYEQYF

V gene: TRBV6-5
J gene: TRBJ1-4
clone size: NA
D gene: TRBD1
CDR3 DNA: TGTGCCAGCAGTTACTTGCAGGGGGCTCTGGATGAAAAACTGTTTTTT
CDR3 protein: CASSYLQGALDEKLFF

V gene: TRBV27
J gene: TRBJ2-2
clone size: NA
D gene: NA
CDR3 DNA: TGTGCCAGCAGTTCTGAAGGAGTCGGGACTGAGAACACCGGGGAGCTGTTTTTT
CDR3 protein: CASSSEGVGTENTGELFF

V gene: TRBV14
J gene: TRBJ2-2
clone size: NA
D gene: TRBD2
CDR3 DNA: TGTGCCAGCAGCCAGGGACTAGCGGGAGTATCCGGGGAGCTGTTTTTT
CDR3 protein: CASSQGLAGVSGELFF

V gene: TRBV27
J gene: TRBJ2-5
clone size: NA
D gene: TRBD2
CDR3 DNA: TGTGCCAGCAGCGCAATACTAGCGGGCCACGAAGAGACCCAGTACTTC
CDR3 protein: CASSAILAGHEETQYF

V gene: TRBV5-1
J gene: TRBJ2-1
clone size: NA
D gene: NA
CDR3 DNA: TGCGCCAGCAGCTCCGAAGCGGGTCAGAGGGATGAGCAGTTCTTC
CDR3 protein: CASSSEAGQRDEQFF

V gene: TRBV19
J gene: TRBJ2-1
clone size: NA
D gene: TRBD2
CDR3 DNA: TGTGCCAGTAGTATCATCCTAGCGGGACCTTACAATGAGCAGTTCTTC
CDR3 protein: CASSIILAGPYNEQFF

V gene: TRBV4-1
J gene: TRBJ1-3
clone size: NA
D gene: NA
CDR3 DNA: TGCGCCAGCAGCCAACGGGAGAGAGGGGTATACACCATATATTTT
CDR3 protein: CASSQRERGVYTIYF

V gene: TRBV19
J gene: TRBJ1-2
clone size: NA
D gene: TRBD1
CDR3 DNA: TGTGCCAGTAGTTACAGGACAGGGGATGGTGGCTACACCTTC
CDR3 protein: CASSYRTGDGGYTF

V gene: TRBV6-5
J gene: TRBJ1-4
clone size: NA
D gene: NA
CDR3 DNA: TGTGCCAGCAGTTACTCCCCCAGGATGAATGAAAAACTGTTTTTT
CDR3 protein: CASSYSPRMNEKLFF

V gene: TRBV11-2
J gene: TRBJ2-7
clone size: NA
D gene: NA
CDR3 DNA: TGTGCCAGCAGCTCAGCGGACAGCTCCTACGAGCAGTACTTC
CDR3 protein: CASSSADSSYEQYF